This TCR beta chain was captured in a study of blood T cell repertoires in COVID-19. Germline V gene sequence: CDR1 GTSNPN, CDR2 SVGIG (reference sequence). Losses at the gene ends were 0 bases for V and 2 bases for J; bases not matched to a gene: 5. CDR3 size: 16 residues. The data were produced by immunoSEQ multiplex PCR, yet TCRdb's version contains in-frame clones alone and is incomplete. The sample has about 270,000 clones; more than 75% are singletons. The sequencing sample was made of peripheral blood. V is TRBV30 and J is TRBJ2-7; 12 nucleotides match TRBD1. This TCR came from a man aged 35-49 years with active or convalescent COVID-19. CDR3 loop: CAWSVLGQGAPYEQYF. As DNA, the CDR3 is TGTGCCTGGAGTGTATTGGGACAGGGGGCCCCCTACGAGCAGTACTTC.